The clone carrying this TCR beta chain was seen at least ten times. The antigen remains undetermined. The V end lost 1 base, the J end lost 4 bases, and 16 bases lay between the germline ends. This CDR3 has 17 amino acids. The V gene's germline CDR1 is SGHTA and CDR2 FQGNSA. These data originate in a study of T cell repertoires in cytomegalovirus infection. The study, taken as a whole, reports: Cumulative public TCR beta family frequency identified CMV carriers with the relevant HLA. What dominated the ex vivo response were HLA-C-restricted CMV-specific TCR beta clonotypes.

TCRdb used MiXCR to reprocess the reads, holding one entry per CDR3 protein. The profile shows about 310,000 distinct CDR3 sequences, 17% of them singletons. The rearrangement joins TRBV7-2 to TRBJ2-2; maybe TRBD2 (7 bases). This clonotype was sampled from a human donor in good health (CMV status not recorded). Some clones in this sample may be carry-over from other donors' samples. The specimen was PBMCs. The CDR3 protein is CASSLEGGLHRTGELFF. The CDR3 DNA reads as TGTGCCAGCAGCTTAGAGGGGGGGCTTCATCGCACCGGGGAGCTGTTTTTT.